The sequence of this T cell receptor (beta chain) was determined in a study of blood T cell repertoires in COVID-19. Study as a whole: The United States, Italy and Spain provided the acute and convalescent COVID-19 samples. The analysed material was cDNA or gDNA that came from T cells, B-cell-depleted T cells, or PBMCs.

How the authors handled the data: Amplification from reference gene primers served as the basis for estimated nucleated cell counts. Profiled with immunoSEQ multiplex PCR; TCRdb holds only in-frame clones, not every one. V and J calls and clone size are as listed in that table; D and trimming were resolved from the DNA. The profile covers about 170,000 clones, with more than 75% appearing a single time and roughly 2% taken by the ten largest. Trimming took off 0 bases at V and 0 bases at J, with 11 bases between the two ends. Germline lookup yields CDR1 MNHEY and CDR2 SVGAGI. The CDR3 consists of 16 residues.

Material for sequencing was peripheral blood. The V call is TRBV6-5, the J call TRBJ1-1; D gene ambiguous. The sequence derives from a man between 45 and 60 years old who had recovered from COVID-19. The CDR3 DNA follows: TGTGCCAGCAGTTACTCACGCAGTCAGATGAACACTGAAGCTTTCTTT. Encoded protein: CASSYSRSQMNTEAFF.